Listed here is a single TCR beta chain. CDR1 is MNHNS, CDR2 SASEGT, per germline. This CDR3 is 15 amino acids long. The V end was cut by 5 bases, the J end by 5 bases, with 15 bases between. These data originate in a study of cytomegalovirus exposure and HLA in healthy donors. The study sampled nominally healthy donors, though unrecorded immune exposures were likely. The PCR made use of 60 Vbeta and 13 Jbeta primers. Repertoires were generated with immunoSEQ multiplex PCR, while TCRdb's copy carries only in-frame clones and drops some. The sample yields around 200,000 clones, roughly 60% seen once. This clonotype originated in a middle-aged man in good health and CMV-seronegative. Material for sequencing was PBMCs. The chain carries TRBV6-1 and TRBJ1-4; D not certain. DNA for the CDR3: TGTGCCAGCAGTACACAAACCGGGGAAAATGAAAAACTGTTTTTT. Translation gives CASSTQTGENEKLFF.